This T cell receptor beta chain was sequenced in a study of blood T cell repertoires in COVID-19. The wider study: T cells, B-cell-depleted T cells, or PBMCs supplied cDNA or gDNA.

The germline V gene encodes CDR1 SQVTM and CDR2 ANQGSEA. The CDR3 sequence is 12 residues long. Trimming took 2 bases from V and 4 from J, leaving 8 bases between them. Per the authors' pipeline: Reference gene primer amplification yielded estimated nucleated cell counts. Measured with immunoSEQ multiplex PCR; TCRdb has only the in-frame clones, and not every one. The DNA was the basis for D and trimming; V, J and clone size are from that table. The profile shows 300,000 to 350,000 clones, nearly 90% of them singletons. The specimen was peripheral blood. V usage is TRBV29-1 and J usage is TRBJ2-5; maybe TRBD1 (5 bases). The clonotype comes from a woman in her thirties or forties with COVID-19, enrolled during active disease. CDR3 residues: CSVERQRETQYF. CDR3 DNA: TGCAGCGTTGAAAGACAGCGAGAGACCCAGTACTTC.